The TCR beta chain described here comes from a study of T-cell memory formation after mild COVID-19. This clonotype was counted many times. Its antigen is undetermined. Study observations and caveats: Day 15 to 85 contracting clones showed balanced CD4/CD8; day 15 to 37 expanders favored CD4+. The CD4+ clones that contracted clustered mainly within CM and EM, and the CD8+ clones concentrated in EMRA.

The germline gives CDR1 DFQATT, CDR2 SNEGSKA (reference sequence). The CDR3 covers 14 residues. Trimming took off 0 bases at V and 12 bases at J, with 15 bases between the two ends. Constant-segment primers served in 5'RACE that generated TCR alpha and TCR beta cDNA libraries bearing sample barcodes and UMIs. One entry per CDR3 protein, called by TCRdb with MiXCR from the 5' RACE reads. The table lists about 150,000 distinct CDR3 sequences, around 5.8% of them singletons. The clonotype was recovered from an adult woman who had mild COVID-19 (a few samples of this study predate the infection). Cell type and time point are not known. The V and J genes are TRBV20-1 and TRBJ1-6; no definite D call. The material sequenced was PBMCs or a T cell subset sorted from them (not recorded which). CDR3 bases: TGCAGTGCTAGAGAACCACTCCCGGGTGGACCCCTCCACTTT. Translating it yields CSAREPLPGGPLHF.